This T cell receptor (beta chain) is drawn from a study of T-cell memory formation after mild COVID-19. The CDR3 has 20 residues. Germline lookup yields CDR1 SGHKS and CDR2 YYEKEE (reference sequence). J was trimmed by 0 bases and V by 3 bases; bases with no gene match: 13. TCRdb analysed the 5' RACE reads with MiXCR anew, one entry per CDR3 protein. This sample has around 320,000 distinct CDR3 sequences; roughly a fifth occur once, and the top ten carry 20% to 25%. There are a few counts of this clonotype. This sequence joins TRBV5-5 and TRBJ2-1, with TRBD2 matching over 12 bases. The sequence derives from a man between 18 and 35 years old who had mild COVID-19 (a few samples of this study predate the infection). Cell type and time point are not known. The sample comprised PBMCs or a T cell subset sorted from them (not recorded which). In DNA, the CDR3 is TGTGCCAGCAGCTCTATATCCGGGACTAGCGGGTTGAGCTCCTACAATGAGCAGTTCTTC. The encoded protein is CASSSISGTSGLSSYNEQFF.